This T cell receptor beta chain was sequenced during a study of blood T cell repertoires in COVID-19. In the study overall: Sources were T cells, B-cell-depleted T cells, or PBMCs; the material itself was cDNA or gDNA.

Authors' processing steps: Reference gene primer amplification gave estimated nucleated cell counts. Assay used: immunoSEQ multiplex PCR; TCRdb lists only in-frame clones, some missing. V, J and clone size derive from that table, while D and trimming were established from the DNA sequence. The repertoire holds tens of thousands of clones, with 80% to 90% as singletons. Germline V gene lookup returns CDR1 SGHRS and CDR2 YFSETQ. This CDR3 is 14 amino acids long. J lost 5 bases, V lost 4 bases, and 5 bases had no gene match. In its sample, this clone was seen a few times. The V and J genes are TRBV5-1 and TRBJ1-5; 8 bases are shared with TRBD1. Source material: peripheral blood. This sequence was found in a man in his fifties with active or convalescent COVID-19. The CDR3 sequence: CASSVGQGHQPQHF. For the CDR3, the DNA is TGCGCCAGCAGCGTTGGACAGGGTCATCAGCCCCAGCATTTT. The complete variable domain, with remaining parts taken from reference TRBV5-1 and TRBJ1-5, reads KAGVTQTPRYLIKTRGQQVTLSCSPISGHRSVSWYQQTPGQGLQFLFEYFSETQRNKGNFPGRFSGRQFSNSRSEMNVSTLELGDSALYLCASSVGQGHQPQHFGDGTRLSIL.